This T cell receptor (beta chain) is drawn from a study of cytomegalovirus exposure and HLA in healthy donors. Study-wide findings and caveats: Later on, an analysis found that several of the most significant clusters appeared to be linked to common viral pathogens, which included parvovirus B19. DRB1 showed the most TCR associations and HLA-C the fewest in a later analysis, as rates varied by HLA locus.

V shed 4 bases and J shed 13 bases, with 19 bases lying between them. The CDR3 is made up of 13 amino acids. Germline lookup yields CDR1 SNHLY and CDR2 FYNNEI. PCR involved 60 Vbeta and 13 Jbeta primers. The data were produced by immunoSEQ multiplex PCR, yet TCRdb's version contains in-frame clones alone and is incomplete. The data show approximately 210,000 clones, with 75% to 90% seen just once and roughly 1.3% held by the top ten. Notes on this clone: Its target is unknown.

The sequenced sample consisted of PBMCs. This chain joins TRBV2 and TRBJ2-5; perhaps TRBD2 as D (6 bases). The origin of this receptor is a man aged 30 to 45 in good health and CMV-seronegative. The CDR3: CASSGTAGGLTYF. The CDR3 coding sequence is TGTGCCAGCAGTGGTACAGCCGGGGGACTTACGTACTTC.